This entry lists 25 T cell receptor beta chains sequenced from one sample in a study of shared clonotypes between healthy human individuals. Assay: immunoSEQ multiplex PCR; the TCRdb copy retains only in-frame clones and omits some. The table has about half a million clones, about 78% seen once. The sample comprised PBMCs. Every receptor here comes from a woman in her 40s in good health. Some clones in this sample may be carry-over from other donors' samples.

This chain links TRBV5-1 with TRBJ2-2; 13 nucleotides line up with TRBD2. The germline CDR1 and CDR2 sequences are SGHRS and YFSETQ. Germline trimming cut 4 bases from V and 1 base from J; bases unmatched to any gene: 4. CDR3 size: 17 residues. The CDR3 sequence: CASSLRTSGRNTGELFF. The DNA for the CDR3 is TGCGCCAGCAGCCTCCGGACTAGCGGGAGGAACACCGGGGAGCTGTTTTTT.

This chain links TRBV4-1 with TRBJ1-1, with D possibly being TRBD1 (5 bases). Trimming stripped 3 bases from V and 5 bases from J, with 13 bases between. The CDR3 covers 14 residues. CDR1 MGHRA and CDR2 YSYEKL come from the germline V gene. The DNA for the CDR3 is TGCGCCAGCAGCCAGGCAGGTTGGGGGACTGAAGCTTTCTTT. It translates to CASSQAGWGTEAFF.

This clone was recorded once. The rearrangement joins TRBV7-3 to TRBJ2-1, with no clear D. V lost 0 bases and J 0 bases, leaving 6 bases between the germline ends. This CDR3 region has 15 residues. Germline CDR1 SGHTA, CDR2 FQGTGA. Here the CDR3 reads CASSLTQNSYNEQFF. DNA of the CDR3: TGTGCCAGCAGCTTAACACAGAACTCCTACAATGAGCAGTTCTTC.

A remark on this clone: Just one base apart from a much larger clone, this may be a read error. The chain combines TRBV2 with TRBJ2-2; no clear D gene. Per the germline V gene, CDR1 is SNHLY and CDR2 is FYNNEI. V shed 6 bases and J shed 2 bases, with 4 bases lying between them. The CDR3 contains 12 residues. The CDR3 here is CASSSNTGELFF. DNA of the CDR3: TGTGCCAGCAGCTCCAACACCGGGGAGCTGTTTTTT.

This clone occurred many times. The chain employs TRBV6-4 and TRBJ2-1; 12 bases are a match to TRBD1. This CDR3 is built from 14 residues. The germline gives CDR1 MRHNA, CDR2 SNTAGT. Losses at the gene ends were 6 bases for V and 8 bases for J; bases not matched to a gene: 5. CDR3 loop: CASSGGQGADEQFF. CDR3 bases: TGTGCCAGCAGCGGGGGACAGGGGGCCGATGAGCAGTTCTTC.

A few counts support this clone. This chain connects TRBV5-1 to TRBJ2-5, with D perhaps matching TRBD1 (6 bases). This CDR3 has 15 amino acids. Trimming removed 4 bases at V and 0 bases at J, with 13 bases between. CDR1 and CDR2 from the germline V gene are SGHRS and YFSETQ. CDR3: CASSGATGDQETQYF. The CDR3 DNA reads TGCGCCAGCAGCGGGGCGACAGGCGACCAAGAGACCCAGTACTTC.

The genes are TRBV7-2 and TRBJ1-1; possible D gene TRBD1, 5 bases. The V end was cut by 5 bases, the J end by 5 bases, with 12 bases between. Looked up from germline, CDR1 is SGHTA and CDR2 is FQGNSA. CDR3 size: 13 residues. This CDR3 reads CASSQRGRTEAFF. The CDR3 coding sequence is TGTGCCAGCAGCCAAAGGGGCCGTACTGAAGCTTTCTTT.

The CDR3 is CASSFVSGGETAFF. The CDR3 DNA follows: TGTGCCAGCAGTTTCGTCTCCGGGGGGGAGACAGCTTTCTTT. The rearrangement uses TRBV28 and TRBJ1-1; tentatively, D is TRBD1 (5 bases). The CDR3 has 14 residues. Trimming pared 3 bases from V and 10 bases from J, leaving 18 bases between. CDR1 is MDHEN, CDR2 SYDVKM, per germline. The complete variable domain, with remaining parts taken from reference TRBV28 and TRBJ1-1, reads DVKVTQSSRYLVKRTGEKVFLECVQDMDHENMFWYRQDPGLGLRLIYFSYDVKMKEKGDIPEGYSVSREKKERFSLILESASTNQTSMYLCASSFVSGGETAFFGQGTRLTVV.

This clone was counted ten times or more. This chain links TRBV28 with TRBJ2-1, with TRBD2 matching over 7 bases. This CDR3 is 15 amino acids long. Germline V gene sequence: CDR1 MDHEN, CDR2 SYDVKM. The trim removed 5 bases at V and 0 bases at J, leaving 4 bases unmatched. Here the CDR3 reads CASSSLAVSYNEQFF. The CDR3 DNA reads TGTGCCAGCAGTAGCCTAGCGGTCTCCTACAATGAGCAGTTCTTC. The variable domain in full, completed from reference TRBV28 and TRBJ2-1, reads DVKVTQSSRYLVKRTGEKVFLECVQDMDHENMFWYRQDPGLGLRLIYFSYDVKMKEKGDIPEGYSVSREKKERFSLILESASTNQTSMYLCASSSLAVSYNEQFFGPGTRLTVL.

CDR3 DNA: TGTGCCTGGAGTGTAGGAGGATACGTAGGCTACACCTTC. This sequence encodes CAWSVGGYVGYTF. The chain has TRBV30 and TRBJ1-2; D remains ambiguous. Germline loops: CDR1 GTSNPN, CDR2 SVGIG (reference sequence). This CDR3 is 13 amino acids long. Trimming left V 0 bases short and J 8 bases short, with 13 bases between.

A single count supports this clone. The J gene is TRBJ2-1, the V gene TRBV14, with 13 bases lining up with TRBD2. V was clipped by 3 bases and J by 2 bases; unmatched bases: 7. The V gene's germline CDR1 is SGHDN and CDR2 FVKESK. CDR3 length equals 18 residues. CDR3 coding DNA: TGTGCCAGCAGCCATCGACTAGCGGGAGGTCACCCCTACAATGAGCAGTTCTTC. Residues: CASSHRLAGGHPYNEQFF.

The table lists this clone with a few counts. V usage is TRBV27 and J usage is TRBJ2-7; D could derive from TRBD1 or TRBD2 (6 bases each). The germline V and J ends were trimmed by 6 bases and 4 bases, with 25 bases remaining between them. The CDR3 sequence is 17 residues long. The germline gives CDR1 MNHEY, CDR2 SMNVEV (reference sequence). The chain's CDR3 is CASSRAGPSLGAYEQYF. CDR3 nucleotides: TGTGCCAGCAGCCGGGCGGGGCCCTCACTGGGGGCGTACGAGCAGTACTTC.

In this sample, this clone turned up a few times. The chain links TRBV9 to TRBJ1-1; D is unresolved. CDR1 is SGDLS, CDR2 YYNGEE, per germline. The CDR3 loop spans 15 amino acids. V was cut by 0 bases and J by 0 bases, with 9 bases left in between. CDR3 coding DNA: TGTGCCAGCAGCGTAGGTCCGGGGATGAACACTGAAGCTTTCTTT. Translated: CASSVGPGMNTEAFF.

The chain joins TRBV18 to TRBJ2-1; TRBD1 might be the D (5 bases). The germline V and J ends were trimmed by 3 bases and 0 bases, with 12 bases remaining between them. Germline V lookup: CDR1 KGHSH, CDR2 LQKENI. The CDR3 is 16 amino acids. The CDR3 loop is CASSPRQTSSYNEQFF. DNA for the CDR3: TGTGCCAGCTCACCCCGACAGACAAGCTCCTACAATGAGCAGTTCTTC.

This chain links TRBV5-1 with TRBJ2-1; 9 bases are shared with TRBD1. Unmatched junction bases numbered 8, after V lost 4 bases and J lost 3 bases. CDR3 size: 16 residues. Germline V gene data show CDR1 as SGHRS and CDR2 as YFSETQ. The CDR3 DNA follows: TGCGCCAGCAGCCCGAGGGGGGACAGGGTCTACAATGAGCAGTTCTTC. This gives the protein CASSPRGDRVYNEQFF.

The sample holds a few counts of this clone. The V gene is TRBV21-1, the J gene TRBJ1-1; whether TRBD1, the table's D call, matches the DNA was not checked. TRBV21-1 is given as a pseudogene. The CDR3 has 15 amino acids. This chain's CDR3 is CASSSLRTGDTEAFF. The DNA of the CDR3 is TGTGCCAGCAGCAGCTTGCGGACAGGGGACACTGAAGCTTTCTTT.

J is TRBJ2-2 and V is TRBV5-1, with D hard to call. Germline V gives CDR1 SGHRS, CDR2 YFSETQ. The CDR3 is 14 residues long. Deletions cut 0 bases from V and 1 base from J, with 4 bases between. Written as DNA, the CDR3 is TGCGCCAGCAGCTTGGACGTGAACACCGGGGAGCTGTTTTTT. It encodes CASSLDVNTGELFF.

The sample holds one count of this clone. The chain combines TRBV7-2 with TRBJ2-1, with D possibly TRBD1 on 5 matching bases. The CDR3 totals 16 residues. Germline V gives CDR1 SGHTA, CDR2 FQGNSA. V dropped 1 base and J dropped 0 bases, with 10 bases sitting between them. Here the CDR3 DNA reads TGTGCCAGCAGCTTAGGGCAGGGCAGCTCCTACAATGAGCAGTTCTTC. Residues: CASSLGQGSSYNEQFF.

The V gene is TRBV5-1, the J gene TRBJ2-2; 9 bases are a match to TRBD2. The V gene end was trimmed by 4 bases and the J gene end by 4 bases; junction bases not matched to a gene: 5. Per germline, CDR1 SGHRS and CDR2 YFSETQ. The CDR3 length is 15 residues. The CDR3 DNA follows: TGCGCCAGCAGCCAAAGCGGGGGGACCACCGGGGAGCTGTTTTTT. Residues: CASSQSGGTTGELFF.

This clone was found once. The chain is built from TRBV11-2 and TRBJ2-2, with 10 bases matching TRBD2. V shed 0 bases, J shed 8 bases, and the junction held 9 bases outside the gene matches. Germline CDR1 reads SGHAT; CDR2 reads FQNNGV. The CDR3 contains 17 residues. DNA for the CDR3: TGTGCCAGCAGCTTAGATCGGGCAGCGGGAGGGCCTGGGGAGCTGTTTTTT. This translates into CASSLDRAAGGPGELFF.

The chain is built from TRBV19 and TRBJ2-4; D gene uncertain. This CDR3 is 15 amino acids long. CDR1 is LNHDA, CDR2 SQIVND, per germline (reference sequence). V gave up 3 bases and J gave up 9 bases, with 18 bases separating them. The CDR3 region is CASSILLQGISIQYF. The CDR3 DNA sequence: TGTGCCAGTAGTATTCTACTGCAAGGGATTAGCATTCAGTACTTC. Filled out from reference TRBV19 and TRBJ2-4, the complete variable domain reads DGGITQSPKYLFRKEGQNVTLSCEQNLNHDAMYWYRQDPGQGLRLIYYSQIVNDFQKGDIAEGYSVSREKKESFPLTVTSAQKNPTAFYLCASSILLQGISIQYFGAGTRLSVL.

The chain couples TRBV4-1 to TRBJ2-3; 7 nucleotides align to TRBD2. Germline V CDR1 and CDR2: MGHRA, YSYEKL. V shed 0 bases and J 6 bases; nucleotides not matched to a gene: 9. CDR3 length: 16 residues. The CDR3 coding sequence is TGCGCCAGCAGCCAAGATCGGAGCGGGAACTCGGATACGCAGTATTTT. Protein product: CASSQDRSGNSDTQYF.

V and J are TRBV6-6 and TRBJ1-2, with 8 bases aligning to TRBD1. Germline trimming cut 6 bases from V and 2 bases from J; bases unmatched to any gene: 5. The V gene's germline CDR1 is MNHNY and CDR2 SVGAGI (reference sequence). The CDR3 sequence is 14 residues long. Here the CDR3 DNA reads TGTGCCAGCAGAGAGGGACAGGCGAACTATGGCTACACCTTC. Protein product: CASREGQANYGYTF.

This clone has just one count. The chain carries TRBV6-1 and TRBJ2-1; D gene uncertain. V was trimmed by 2 bases and J by 11 bases, leaving 19 bases between them. Germline-derived CDR1 and CDR2 are MNHNS and SASEGT. This CDR3 is built from 15 residues. CDR3 amino acids: CASSEIQGSAMKQFF. CDR3 nucleotide sequence: TGTGCCAGCAGTGAAATACAAGGATCCGCAATGAAGCAGTTCTTC.

CDR3 bases: TGTGCCAGCAGCTGGGCTAGCGGGGGGTCCTACAATGAGCAGTTCTTC. Amino acids: CASSWASGGSYNEQFF. The chain has TRBV5-6 and TRBJ2-1, with TRBD2 identical over 11 bases. The J segment lost 1 base and the V segment lost 3 bases, leaving 3 bases of the junction unmatched. The CDR3 length is 16 residues. CDR1 SGHDT and CDR2 YYEEEE come from the germline V gene.